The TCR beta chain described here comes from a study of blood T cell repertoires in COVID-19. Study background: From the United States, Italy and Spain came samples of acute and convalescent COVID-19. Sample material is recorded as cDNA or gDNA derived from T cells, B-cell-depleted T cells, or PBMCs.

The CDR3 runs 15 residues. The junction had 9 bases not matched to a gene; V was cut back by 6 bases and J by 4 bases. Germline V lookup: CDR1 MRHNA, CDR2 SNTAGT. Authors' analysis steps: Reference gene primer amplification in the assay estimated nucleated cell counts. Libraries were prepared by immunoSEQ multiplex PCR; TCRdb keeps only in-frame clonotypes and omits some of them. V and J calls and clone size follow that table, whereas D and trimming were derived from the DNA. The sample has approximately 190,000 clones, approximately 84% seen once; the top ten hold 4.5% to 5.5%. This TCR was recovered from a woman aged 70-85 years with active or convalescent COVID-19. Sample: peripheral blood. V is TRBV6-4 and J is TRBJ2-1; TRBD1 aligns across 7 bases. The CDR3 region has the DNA TGTGCCAGCAGCGTTGACAGGGTGGGGTACAATGAGCAGTTCTTC. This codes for CASSVDRVGYNEQFF.